This is a list of T cell receptor beta chains from one sample in a study of vaccination and CD4 T cells after COVID-19. TCRdb recomputed calls from the PCR reads with MiXCR, one row per CDR3 protein. The sample shows about 21,000 distinct CDR3 sequences, about 62% of them seen only once. No antigen is known for these receptors. Source: CD4+ T cells from blood, cultured in vitro, taken before SARS-CoV-2 vaccination. Every receptor here comes from a human donor who received a COVID-19 vaccine. CDR3s include the opening cysteine and the closing phenylalanine or tryptophan. Fields, in order: CDR3 DNA, CDR3 protein, CDR3 length, J gene, clone size, V gene, D gene. D genes are given only for firm matches. For some rows the clone size is stated as once, few or many, or as a class when expanded; others skip it.

TGTGCCAGCAGCGTAGACGGGGCCACCTACAATGAGCAGTTCTTC CASSVDGATYNEQFF 15 TRBJ2-1 - TRBV9 -
TGTGCCAGCAGCTTCGTTAATCCCAGGGACTACGAGCAGTACTTC CASSFVNPRDYEQYF 15 TRBJ2-7 - TRBV7-8 -
TGTGCCAGCAGCTCCTATCCGGGACAGGGGTATCAGCCCCAGCATTTT CASSSYPGQGYQPQHF 16 TRBJ1-5 - TRBV5-5 TRBD1
TGTGCCAGCAGTTACTCGATGAATGGGTGGGGGATCTGGGGCAATCAGCCCCAGCATTTT CASSYSMNGWGIWGNQPQHF 20 TRBJ1-5 - TRBV6-2/TRBV6-3 -
TGTGCCAGTAGTATTTCCGGGGCTACTGAAGCTTTCTTT CASSISGATEAFF 13 TRBJ1-1 - TRBV19 -
TGTGCCTGGAGTCCTCGAAGGAGGGGGAACACTGAAGCTTTCTTT CAWSPRRRGNTEAFF 15 TRBJ1-1 once TRBV30 -
TGTGCCAGCAACTCCGGCGGTACGCAGTATTTT CASNSGGTQYF 11 TRBJ2-3 - TRBV6-1 -
TGCAGTACTAGGGCCCCCAGCGGGGGGGCCCCAGATACGCAGTATTTT CSTRAPSGGAPDTQYF 16 TRBJ2-3 - TRBV20-1 TRBD2
TGTGCCAGCAGCCGACCGTATAATTCACCCCTCCACTTT CASSRPYNSPLHF 13 TRBJ1-6 - TRBV7-8 -
- CASSYLCGLYQPQHF 15 TRBJ1-5 few TRBV21-1 -
TGTGCCTCCGCCACCGCCCGGGGTCTGGAGACCCAGTACTTC CASATARGLETQYF 14 TRBJ2-5 - TRBV10-3 -
TGTGCCAGCAGTAAAATGGGCGGGGGGTTAAACACCGGGGAGCTGTTTTTT CASSKMGGGLNTGELFF 17 TRBJ2-2 - TRBV2 TRBD2
TGCAGTGCTAGAAATGCGCGAGGTAGGACGTACCAAGAGACCCAGTACTTC CSARNARGRTYQETQYF 17 TRBJ2-5 - TRBV20-1 -
TGTGCCAGCAGCCCACAGGGGTATGGCACCGGGGAGCTGTTTTTT CASSPQGYGTGELFF 15 TRBJ2-2 few TRBV12-3/TRBV12-4 TRBD1
TGTGCCAGCAGTGACTTCAACCGCGGGGGGGGCACAGATACGCAGTATTTT CASSDFNRGGGTDTQYF 17 TRBJ2-3 - TRBV6-4 TRBD2
TGTGCCTGGACCGGTGCAGGAGTAAAAAACACCATATATTTT CAWTGAGVKNTIYF 14 TRBJ1-3 - TRBV30 -
TGTGCCAGCAGTGCCTCTCTTTTGGGCAGGGGCGGTGGTCAGCCCCAGCATTTT CASSASLLGRGGGQPQHF 18 TRBJ1-5 - TRBV6-1 -
TGTGCCAGCAGCTTAGCGCTGGGCCGGGGCACTGAAGCTTTCTTT CASSLALGRGTEAFF 15 TRBJ1-1 - TRBV7-8 -
TGCAGTGCTTGGGACATCTCCAGGGAGAACACTGAAGCTTTCTTT CSAWDISRENTEAFF 15 TRBJ1-1 - TRBV20-1 -
TGCAGCCTCCCCGCGCGAGGGGGAGTGACCGGGGAGCTGTTTTTT CSLPARGGVTGELFF 15 TRBJ2-2 few TRBV20-1 -
TGTGCCAGCCGGGCAACAGGGGGCAAGAACTATGGCTACACCTTC CASRATGGKNYGYTF 15 TRBJ1-2 - TRBV2 TRBD1
TGTGCCAGCAGTGATGGACAGGGGGCCTCTGGAAACACCATATATTTT CASSDGQGASGNTIYF 16 TRBJ1-3 - TRBV6-1 TRBD1
TGCAGTGCTAGTGGGGACAGGGTAACTAACACTGAAGCTTTCTTT CSASGDRVTNTEAFF 15 TRBJ1-1 - TRBV20-1 TRBD1
TGTGCCAGCAGTCCCTCCGGGGGGGCAAAAGATACGCAGTATTTT CASSPSGGAKDTQYF 15 TRBJ2-3 few TRBV6-2/TRBV6-3 TRBD2
TGTGCCAGCAGGTGGACAGGGCCTCCCTATGAAGCTTTCTTT CASRWTGPPYEAFF 14 TRBJ1-1 - TRBV6-1 TRBD1
TGCAGCACCGCTGTTCGGCTTGGAGAGACCCAGTACTTC CSTAVRLGETQYF 13 TRBJ2-5 few TRBV20-1 -
TGTGCCAGCAGATCACAGGGGTTGGGCAATCAGCCCCAGCATTTT CASRSQGLGNQPQHF 15 TRBJ1-5 - TRBV6-1 TRBD1
TGTGCCAGCAGTACCCGGGGACAGGGCTCCGAAAAACTGTTTTTT CASSTRGQGSEKLFF 15 TRBJ1-4 - TRBV27 TRBD1
TGTGCCAGCATGCTGGACAGGTCCACCTACGAGCAGTACTTC CASMLDRSTYEQYF 14 TRBJ2-7 - TRBV2 TRBD1
TGTGCCATCAGTGCGATTATGATCCAGACAGTACAAGAGACCCAGTACTTC CAISAIMIQTVQETQYF 17 TRBJ2-5 - TRBV10-3 -
TGTGCCAGCAGTGAACGGGGAAACCGACCAAACTATGGCTACACCTTC CASSERGNRPNYGYTF 16 TRBJ1-2 once TRBV2 -
TGTGCCAGCAGGGGAGGGACAGGAGGCTATGGCTACACCTTC CASRGGTGGYGYTF 14 TRBJ1-2 - TRBV2 TRBD1
TGTGCCAGCAGCTTACGGGGATCCTACGAGCAGTACTTC CASSLRGSYEQYF 13 TRBJ2-7 - TRBV7-9 -
TGCGCCAGCAGTGAGTCTACAGGGGGTAACGGCTATGGCTACACCTTC CASSESTGGNGYGYTF 16 TRBJ1-2 - TRBV10-1 TRBD1
TGTGCCAGCAGTTTATGGGGACTGGGCGCCGAGACCCAGTACTTC CASSLWGLGAETQYF 15 TRBJ2-5 - TRBV12-3/TRBV12-4 -
TGTGCCAGCAGTGTACTAGTAACGCAGTATTTT CASSVLVTQYF 11 TRBJ2-3 - TRBV2 -
TGTGCCAGTAGTTCCAGGACTAGCGGGGGTTACAATGAGCAGTTCTTC CASSSRTSGGYNEQFF 16 TRBJ2-1 - TRBV19 TRBD2
TGTGCCAGCAGCCGAGCCCTGGACAGTTATAGCAATCAGCCCCAGCATTTT CASSRALDSYSNQPQHF 17 TRBJ1-5 - TRBV27 -
TGTGCCAGCAGTTTAGGGGTACTCCAAGAGACCCAGTACTTC CASSLGVLQETQYF 14 TRBJ2-5 - TRBV12-3/TRBV12-4 -
TGTGCCAGCAGCCCGGACAGGGGGCCTAGGCTATCGGGTGAAAAACTGTTTTTT CASSPDRGPRLSGEKLFF 18 TRBJ1-4 - TRBV7-9 TRBD1
TGTGCCAGCAGCCGGGACCGCTACGGGAACACCATATATTTT CASSRDRYGNTIYF 14 TRBJ1-3 - TRBV11-3 -
TGTGCCAGCACCCGATCCCGTCCCCCGCAAGAGACCCAGTACTTC CASTRSRPPQETQYF 15 TRBJ2-5 - TRBV27 -
TGCAGTGCTAGTCATCCGGCAAGGGAACGAGAGACCCAGTACTTC CSASHPARERETQYF 15 TRBJ2-5 once TRBV20-1 -
TGTGCCAGTAATGCCAGAGCAAGCGGGGGGTTGAGCGGGGAGCTGTTTTTT CASNARASGGLSGELFF 17 TRBJ2-2 - TRBV19 TRBD2
TGCGCCAGCAGCATGGGGGGTCGAGAGACCCAGTACTTC CASSMGGRETQYF 13 TRBJ2-5 - TRBV5-1 -
TGTGCCAGCAGCCAGCGGGGTGCGTACGAGCAGTACTTC CASSQRGAYEQYF 13 TRBJ2-7 - TRBV7-2 TRBD2